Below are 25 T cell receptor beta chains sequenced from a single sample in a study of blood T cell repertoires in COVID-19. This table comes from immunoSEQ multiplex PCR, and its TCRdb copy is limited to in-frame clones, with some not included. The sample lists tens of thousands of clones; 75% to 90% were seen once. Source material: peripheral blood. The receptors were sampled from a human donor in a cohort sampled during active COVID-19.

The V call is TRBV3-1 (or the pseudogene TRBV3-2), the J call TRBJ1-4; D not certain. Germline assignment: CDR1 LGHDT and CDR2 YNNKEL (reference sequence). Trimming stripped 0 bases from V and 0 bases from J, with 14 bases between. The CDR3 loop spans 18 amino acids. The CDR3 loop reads CASSQDQVSLSTNEKLFF. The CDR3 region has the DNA TGTGCCAGCAGCCAAGATCAGGTCAGCCTTTCAACTAATGAAAAACTGTTTTTT.

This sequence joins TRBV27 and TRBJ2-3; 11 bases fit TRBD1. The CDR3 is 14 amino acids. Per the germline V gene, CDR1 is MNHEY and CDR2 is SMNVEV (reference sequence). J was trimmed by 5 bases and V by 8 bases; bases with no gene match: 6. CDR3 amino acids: CASADRGPGDTQYF. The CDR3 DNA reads TGTGCCAGCGCGGACAGGGGGCCGGGAGATACGCAGTATTTT.

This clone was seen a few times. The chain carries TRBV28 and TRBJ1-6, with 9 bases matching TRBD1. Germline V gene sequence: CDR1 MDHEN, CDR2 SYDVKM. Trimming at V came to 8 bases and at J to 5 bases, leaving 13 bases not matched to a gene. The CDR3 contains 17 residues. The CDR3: CASLEGGGTGNNSPLHF. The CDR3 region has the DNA TGTGCCAGCCTCGAGGGGGGTGGGACAGGGAATAATTCACCCCTCCACTTT.

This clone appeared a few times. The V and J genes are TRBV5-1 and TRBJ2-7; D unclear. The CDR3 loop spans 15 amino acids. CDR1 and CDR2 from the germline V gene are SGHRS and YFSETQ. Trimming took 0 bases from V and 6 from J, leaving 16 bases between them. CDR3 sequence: CASSLDAGSSGEQYF. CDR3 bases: TGCGCCAGCAGCTTGGATGCCGGGTCCAGTGGCGAGCAGTACTTC.

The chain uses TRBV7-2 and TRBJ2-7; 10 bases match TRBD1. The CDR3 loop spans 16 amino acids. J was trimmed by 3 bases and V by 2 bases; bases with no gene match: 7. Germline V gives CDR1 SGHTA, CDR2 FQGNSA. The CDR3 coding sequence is TGTGCCAGCAGCTTAAGACAGGGGGCGTTTGGCTACGAGCAGTACTTC. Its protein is CASSLRQGAFGYEQYF.

The CDR3 DNA reads as TGCAGGCGGAGACAGTACGGATGGGTCGGCGAGCAGTACTTC. This translates into CRRRQYGWVGEQYF. J is TRBJ2-7 and V is TRBV29-1, with a possible D match to TRBD1 (5 bases). The CDR3 has 14 residues. The germline V gene has CDR1 SQVTM and CDR2 ANQGSEA.

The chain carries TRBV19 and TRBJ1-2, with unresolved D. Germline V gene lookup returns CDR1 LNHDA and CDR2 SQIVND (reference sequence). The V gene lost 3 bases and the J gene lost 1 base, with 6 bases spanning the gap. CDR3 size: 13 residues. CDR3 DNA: TGTGCCAGTAGTATCGGGATTAACTATGGCTACACCTTC. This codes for CASSIGINYGYTF.

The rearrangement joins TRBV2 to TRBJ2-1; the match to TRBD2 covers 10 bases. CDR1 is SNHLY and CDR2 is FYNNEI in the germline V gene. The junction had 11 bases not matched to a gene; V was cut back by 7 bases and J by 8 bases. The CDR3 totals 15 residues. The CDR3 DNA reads TGTGCCAGCAATCCCCCTAGCGGGAGTGGCGATGAGCAGTTCTTC. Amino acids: CASNPPSGSGDEQFF.

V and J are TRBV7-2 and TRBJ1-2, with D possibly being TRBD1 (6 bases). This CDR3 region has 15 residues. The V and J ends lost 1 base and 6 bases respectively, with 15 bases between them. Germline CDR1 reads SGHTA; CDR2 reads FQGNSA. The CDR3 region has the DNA TGTGCCAGCAGCTTAGGTCTTCCGACAGGCCATGGCTACACCTTC. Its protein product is CASSLGLPTGHGYTF.

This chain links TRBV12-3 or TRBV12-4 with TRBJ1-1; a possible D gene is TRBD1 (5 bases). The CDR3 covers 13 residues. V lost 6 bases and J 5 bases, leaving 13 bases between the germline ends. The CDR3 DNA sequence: TGTGCCAGCAGCCGACAGCTTTTGACTGAAGCTTTCTTT. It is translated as CASSRQLLTEAFF.

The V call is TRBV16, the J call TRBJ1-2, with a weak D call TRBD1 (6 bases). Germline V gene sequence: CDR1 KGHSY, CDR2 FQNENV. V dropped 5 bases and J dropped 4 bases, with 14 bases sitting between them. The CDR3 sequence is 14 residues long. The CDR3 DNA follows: TGTGCCAGCAGCTTTAACAGGGAGGGCTATGGCTACACCTTC. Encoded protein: CASSFNREGYGYTF.

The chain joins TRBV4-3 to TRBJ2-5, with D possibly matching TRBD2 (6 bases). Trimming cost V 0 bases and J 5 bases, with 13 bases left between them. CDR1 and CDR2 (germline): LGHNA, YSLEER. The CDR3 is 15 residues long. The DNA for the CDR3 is TGCGCCAGCAGCCAAGATCGGGGGTACGGGGAGACCCAGTACTTC. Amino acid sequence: CASSQDRGYGETQYF.

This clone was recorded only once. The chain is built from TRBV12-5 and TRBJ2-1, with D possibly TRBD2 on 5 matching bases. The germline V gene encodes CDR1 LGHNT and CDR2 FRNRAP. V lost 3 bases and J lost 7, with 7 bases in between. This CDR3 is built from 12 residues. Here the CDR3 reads CASGLRRNEQFF. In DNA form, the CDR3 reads TGTGCTAGTGGTTTAAGGAGGAATGAGCAGTTCTTC.

DNA of the CDR3: TGTGCCAGCAGCGCCCGGGGAGGGCTGAACACTGAAGCTTTCTTT. The encoded protein is CASSARGGLNTEAFF. The rearrangement uses TRBV9 and TRBJ1-1; D is unresolved. This CDR3 spans 15 amino acids. V was trimmed by 3 bases and J by 0 bases, leaving 12 bases between them. The germline V gene encodes CDR1 SGDLS and CDR2 YYNGEE.

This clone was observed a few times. The CDR3 DNA reads TGTGCCAGCCAGACTGGGCTAGCGGGAGTAGGCGACGAGCAGTACTTC. This gives the protein CASQTGLAGVGDEQYF. The V call is TRBV28, the J call TRBJ2-7; TRBD2 aligns across 10 bases. Germline V gene lookup returns CDR1 MDHEN and CDR2 SYDVKM. Germline trimming cut 8 bases from V and 5 bases from J; bases unmatched to any gene: 15. This CDR3 contains 16 residues.

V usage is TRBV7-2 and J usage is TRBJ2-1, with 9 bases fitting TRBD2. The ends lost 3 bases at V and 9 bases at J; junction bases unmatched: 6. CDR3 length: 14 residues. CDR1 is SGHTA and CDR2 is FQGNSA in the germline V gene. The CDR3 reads CASSFRRGGIEQFF. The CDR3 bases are TGTGCCAGCAGCTTTCGGCGGGGGGGCATTGAGCAGTTCTTC.

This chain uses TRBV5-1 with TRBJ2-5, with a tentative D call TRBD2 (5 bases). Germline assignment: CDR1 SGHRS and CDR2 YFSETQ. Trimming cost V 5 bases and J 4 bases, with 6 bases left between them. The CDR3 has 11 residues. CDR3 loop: CASRGAETQYF. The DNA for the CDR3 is TGCGCCAGCAGGGGAGCAGAGACCCAGTACTTC.

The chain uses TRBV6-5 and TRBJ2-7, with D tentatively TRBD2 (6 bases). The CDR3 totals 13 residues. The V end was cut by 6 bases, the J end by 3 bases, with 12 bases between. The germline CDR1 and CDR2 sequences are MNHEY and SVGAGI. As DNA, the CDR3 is TGTGCCAGCAGCTCCCGGCGGGACTACGAGCAGTACTTC. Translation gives CASSSRRDYEQYF.

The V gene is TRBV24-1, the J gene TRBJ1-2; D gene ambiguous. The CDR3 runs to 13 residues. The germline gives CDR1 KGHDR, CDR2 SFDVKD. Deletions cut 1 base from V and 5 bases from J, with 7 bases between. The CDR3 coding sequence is TGTGCCACCAGTGATTTATCCGGGTATGGCTACACCTTC. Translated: CATSDLSGYGYTF.

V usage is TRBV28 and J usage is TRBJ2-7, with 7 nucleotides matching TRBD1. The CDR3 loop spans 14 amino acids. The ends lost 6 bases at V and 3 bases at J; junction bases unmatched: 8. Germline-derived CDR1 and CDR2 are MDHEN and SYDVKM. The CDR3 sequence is CASSLGTVIYEQYF. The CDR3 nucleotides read TGTGCCAGCAGCCTCGGGACAGTGATCTACGAGCAGTACTTC.

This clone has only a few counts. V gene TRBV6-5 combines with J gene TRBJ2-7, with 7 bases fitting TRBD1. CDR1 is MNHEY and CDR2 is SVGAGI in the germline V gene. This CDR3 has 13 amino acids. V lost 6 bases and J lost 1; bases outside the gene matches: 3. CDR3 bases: TGTGCCAGCAGGGAGACAGGGTCCTACGAGCAGTACTTC. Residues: CASRETGSYEQYF.

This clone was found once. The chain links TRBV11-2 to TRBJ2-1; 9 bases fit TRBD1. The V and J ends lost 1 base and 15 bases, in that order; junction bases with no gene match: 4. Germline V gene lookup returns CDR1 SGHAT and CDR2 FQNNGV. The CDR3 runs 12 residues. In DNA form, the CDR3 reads TGTGCCAGCAGCTTAGGACAGGGGGGTACGTTCTTC. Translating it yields CASSLGQGGTFF.

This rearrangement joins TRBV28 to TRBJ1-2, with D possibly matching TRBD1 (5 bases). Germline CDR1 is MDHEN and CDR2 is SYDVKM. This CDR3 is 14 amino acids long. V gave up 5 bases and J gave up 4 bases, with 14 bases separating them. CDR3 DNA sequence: TGTGCCAGCAGTCTCACTCGGGACTTCTATGGCTACACCTTC. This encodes CASSLTRDFYGYTF.

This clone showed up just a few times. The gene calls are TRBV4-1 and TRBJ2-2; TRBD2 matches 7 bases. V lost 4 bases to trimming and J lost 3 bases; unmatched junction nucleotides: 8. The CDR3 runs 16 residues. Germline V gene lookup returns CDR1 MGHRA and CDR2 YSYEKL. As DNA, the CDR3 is TGCGCCAGCAGCCCTAGAGCGGGGACGGACACCGGGGAGCTGTTTTTT. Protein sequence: CASSPRAGTDTGELFF.

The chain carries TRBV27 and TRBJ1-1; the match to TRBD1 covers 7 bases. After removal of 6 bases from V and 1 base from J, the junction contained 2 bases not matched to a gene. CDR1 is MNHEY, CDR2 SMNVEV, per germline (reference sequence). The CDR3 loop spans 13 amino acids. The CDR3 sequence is CASRWTGNTEAFF. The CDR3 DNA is TGTGCCAGCAGGTGGACAGGGAACACTGAAGCTTTCTTT.